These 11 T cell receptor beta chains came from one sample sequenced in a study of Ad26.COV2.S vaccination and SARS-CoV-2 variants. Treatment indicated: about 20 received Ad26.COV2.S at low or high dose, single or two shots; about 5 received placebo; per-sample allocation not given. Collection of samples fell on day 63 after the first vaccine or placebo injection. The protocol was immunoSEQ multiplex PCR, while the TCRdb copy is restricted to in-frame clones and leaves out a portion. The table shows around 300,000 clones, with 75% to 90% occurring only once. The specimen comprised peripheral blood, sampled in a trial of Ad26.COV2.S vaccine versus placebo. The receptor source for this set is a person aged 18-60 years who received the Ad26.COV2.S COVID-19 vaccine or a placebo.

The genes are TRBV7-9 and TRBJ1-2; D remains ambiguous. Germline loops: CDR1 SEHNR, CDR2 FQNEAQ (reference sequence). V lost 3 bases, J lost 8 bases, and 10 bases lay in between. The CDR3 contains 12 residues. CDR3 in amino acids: CASSFVASGYTF. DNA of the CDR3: TGTGCCAGCAGCTTTGTAGCATCCGGCTACACCTTC.

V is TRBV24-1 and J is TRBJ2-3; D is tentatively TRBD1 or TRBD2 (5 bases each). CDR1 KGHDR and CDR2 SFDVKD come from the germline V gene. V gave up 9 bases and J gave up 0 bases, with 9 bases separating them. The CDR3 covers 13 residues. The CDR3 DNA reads TGTGCCACCGGGGGTGGCAGCACAGATACGCAGTATTTT. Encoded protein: CATGGGSTDTQYF.

CDR3 coding DNA: TGTGCCAGCAGTTCCGAAGCAGGGGGACAATGGCCCCAGCATTTT. Residues: CASSSEAGGQWPQHF. The rearrangement links TRBV28 to TRBJ1-5, with 7 bases lining up with TRBD1. CDR1 is MDHEN and CDR2 is SYDVKM in the germline V gene. This CDR3 is 15 amino acids long. V trimming: 4 bases; J trimming: 9 bases; junction bases outside the gene matches: 12.

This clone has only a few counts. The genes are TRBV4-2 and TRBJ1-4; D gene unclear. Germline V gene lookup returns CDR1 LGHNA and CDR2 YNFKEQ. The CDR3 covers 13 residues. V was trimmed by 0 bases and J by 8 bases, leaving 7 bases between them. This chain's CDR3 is CASSQDDGEKLFF. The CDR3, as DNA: TGTGCCAGCAGCCAAGATGACGGAGAAAAACTGTTTTTT.

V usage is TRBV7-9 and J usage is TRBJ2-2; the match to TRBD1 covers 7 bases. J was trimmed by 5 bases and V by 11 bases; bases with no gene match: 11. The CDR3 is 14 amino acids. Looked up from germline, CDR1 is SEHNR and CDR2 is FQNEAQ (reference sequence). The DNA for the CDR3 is TGTGCCTGCATCCAGGGGGTTTCTACCGGGGAGCTGTTTTTT. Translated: CACIQGVSTGELFF.

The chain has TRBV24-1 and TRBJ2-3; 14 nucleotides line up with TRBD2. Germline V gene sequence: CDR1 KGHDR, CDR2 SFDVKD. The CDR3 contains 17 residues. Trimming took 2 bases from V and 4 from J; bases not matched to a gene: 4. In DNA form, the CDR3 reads TGTGCCACCAGTGATTCTCGACTAGCGGGAGGGGCAGATACGCAGTATTTT. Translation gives CATSDSRLAGGADTQYF.

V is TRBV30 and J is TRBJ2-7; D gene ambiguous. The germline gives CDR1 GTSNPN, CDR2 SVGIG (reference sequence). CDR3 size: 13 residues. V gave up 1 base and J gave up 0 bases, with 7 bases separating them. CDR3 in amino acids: CAWSEGASYEQYF. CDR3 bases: TGTGCCTGGAGTGAGGGTGCCTCCTACGAGCAGTACTTC. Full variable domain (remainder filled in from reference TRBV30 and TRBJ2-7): SQTIHQWPATLVQPVGSPLSLECTVEGTSNPNLYWYRQAAGRGLQLLFYSVGIGQISSEVPQNLSASRPQDRQFILSSKKLLLSDSGFYLCAWSEGASYEQYFGPGTRLTVT.

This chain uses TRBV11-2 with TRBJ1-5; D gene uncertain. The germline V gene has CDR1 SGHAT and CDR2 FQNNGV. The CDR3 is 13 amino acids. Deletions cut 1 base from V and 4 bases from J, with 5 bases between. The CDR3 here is CASSLGYNQPQHF. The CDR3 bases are TGTGCCAGCAGCTTAGGCTATAATCAGCCCCAGCATTTT.

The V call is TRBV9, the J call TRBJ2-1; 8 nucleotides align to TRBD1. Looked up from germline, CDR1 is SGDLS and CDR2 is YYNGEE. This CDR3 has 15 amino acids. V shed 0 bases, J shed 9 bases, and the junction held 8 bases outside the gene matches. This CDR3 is CASSVEGRGQSEQFF. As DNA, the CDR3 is TGTGCCAGCAGCGTAGAGGGCAGGGGGCAAAGTGAGCAGTTCTTC.

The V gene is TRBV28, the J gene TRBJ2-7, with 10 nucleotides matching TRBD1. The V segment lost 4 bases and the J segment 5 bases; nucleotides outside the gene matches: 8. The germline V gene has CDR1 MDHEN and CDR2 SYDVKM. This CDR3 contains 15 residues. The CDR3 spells CASSSAGTGANEQYF. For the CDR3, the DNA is TGTGCCAGCAGTTCCGCCGGGACAGGGGCCAACGAGCAGTACTTC. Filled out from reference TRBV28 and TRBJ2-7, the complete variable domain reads DVKVTQSSRYLVKRTGEKVFLECVQDMDHENMFWYRQDPGLGLRLIYFSYDVKMKEKGDIPEGYSVSREKKERFSLILESASTNQTSMYLCASSSAGTGANEQYFGPGTRLTVT.

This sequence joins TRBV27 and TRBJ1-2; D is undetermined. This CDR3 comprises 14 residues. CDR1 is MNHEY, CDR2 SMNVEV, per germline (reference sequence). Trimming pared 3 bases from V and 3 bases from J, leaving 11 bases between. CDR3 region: CASSFSWRHYGYTF. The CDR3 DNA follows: TGTGCCAGCAGTTTCAGTTGGAGGCACTATGGCTACACCTTC.